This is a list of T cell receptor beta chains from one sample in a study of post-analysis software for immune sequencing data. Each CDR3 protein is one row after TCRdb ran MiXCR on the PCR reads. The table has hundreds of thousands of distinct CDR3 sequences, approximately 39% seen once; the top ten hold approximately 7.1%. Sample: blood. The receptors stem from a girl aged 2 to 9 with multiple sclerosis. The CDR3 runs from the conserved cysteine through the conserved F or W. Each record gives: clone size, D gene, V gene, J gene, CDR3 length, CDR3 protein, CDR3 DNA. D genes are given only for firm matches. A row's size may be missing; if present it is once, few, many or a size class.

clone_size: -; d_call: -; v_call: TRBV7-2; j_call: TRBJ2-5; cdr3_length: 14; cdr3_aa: CASSYQDTQETQYF; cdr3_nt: TGTGCCAGCAGCTACCAGGACACCCAAGAGACCCAGTACTTC
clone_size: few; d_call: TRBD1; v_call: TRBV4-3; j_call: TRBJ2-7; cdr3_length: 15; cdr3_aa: CASSPGTGGVYEQYF; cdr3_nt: TGCGCCAGCAGCCCTGGGACAGGGGGCGTTTACGAGCAGTACTTC
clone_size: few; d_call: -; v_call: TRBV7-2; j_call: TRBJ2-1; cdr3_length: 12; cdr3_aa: CASRDLGDEQFF; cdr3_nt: TGTGCCAGCAGAGATTTAGGCGATGAGCAGTTCTTC
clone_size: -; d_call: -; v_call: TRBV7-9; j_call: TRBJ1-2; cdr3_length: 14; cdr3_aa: CASSFVGSSYGYTF; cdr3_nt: TGTGCCAGCAGCTTCGTAGGCAGCTCCTATGGCTACACCTTC
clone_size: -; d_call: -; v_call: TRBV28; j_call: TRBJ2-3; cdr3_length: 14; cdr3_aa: CASRLGRVRDTQYF; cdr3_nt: TGTGCCAGCAGGTTGGGGCGGGTACGAGATACGCAGTATTTT
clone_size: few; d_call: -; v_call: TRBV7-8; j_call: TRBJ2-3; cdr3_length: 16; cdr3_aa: CASTDQGGVSTDTQYF; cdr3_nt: TGTGCCAGCACCGACCAGGGGGGGGTTAGCACAGATACGCAGTATTTT
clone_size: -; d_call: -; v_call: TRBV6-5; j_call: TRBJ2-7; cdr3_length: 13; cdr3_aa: CASSKSDSCEQYF; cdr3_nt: TGTGCCAGCAGTAAATCCGACAGCTGCGAGCAGTACTTC
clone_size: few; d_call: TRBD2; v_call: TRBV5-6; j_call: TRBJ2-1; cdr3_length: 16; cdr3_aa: CASSPNRDYTTDEQFF; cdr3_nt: TGTGCCAGCAGCCCCAACCGGGACTATACAACAGATGAGCAGTTCTTC
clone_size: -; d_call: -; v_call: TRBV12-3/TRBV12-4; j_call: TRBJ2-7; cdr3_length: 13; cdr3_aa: CASSRTISYEQYF; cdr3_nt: TGTGCCAGCAGCCGGACCATTTCCTACGAGCAGTACTTC
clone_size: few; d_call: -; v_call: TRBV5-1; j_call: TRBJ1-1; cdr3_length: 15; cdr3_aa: CASRSFNGVSTEAFF; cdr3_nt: TGCGCCAGCCGGAGTTTTAACGGGGTCAGCACTGAAGCTTTCTTT